This T cell receptor (beta chain) was sequenced for a study of OX40 agonist ivuxolimab in advanced cancers. As for the study in general: In this cohort, patients received ivuxolimab, an agonistic anti-OX40 (CD134) antibody. The study reported partial responses in three patients: one hepatocellular carcinoma, two cutaneous melanoma.

Losses at the gene ends were 7 bases for V and 1 base for J; bases not matched to a gene: 10. Germline V lookup: CDR1 SGHVS, CDR2 FNYEAQ. The CDR3 covers 15 residues. The data were produced by immunoSEQ multiplex PCR, yet TCRdb's version contains in-frame clones alone and is incomplete. The data show about 80,000 clones, with approximately 95% seen just once and about 0.32% held by the top ten. This sequence originates from an adult with an advanced solid tumor such as melanoma, head and neck, liver or kidney cancer. This rearrangement joins TRBV7-6 to TRBJ2-7; 7 bases map to TRBD1. The sample was CD4+ or CD8+ T cells sorted from blood, taken in a trial of the OX40 agonist ivuxolimab. CDR3 sequence (DNA): TGTGCCAGCACCTCCGGTCTGGGACAGTCCTACGAGCAGTACTTC. Protein sequence: CASTSGLGQSYEQYF.